The rows below give T cell receptor beta chains drawn from one sample of a study of early T cells in non-severe SARS-CoV-2 infection. TCRdb reprocessed the 5' RACE reads via MiXCR and lists one record per CDR3 protein. The sample has about 110,000 distinct CDR3 sequences; around 13% are singletons. The specimen was whole blood, collected at baseline. The receptors come from an adult who was a healthcare worker with PCR-confirmed SARS-CoV-2 infection or an uninfected control (not recorded which). The conserved cysteine and the conserved F or W are not part of the CDR3 here.

v_call,j_call,cdr3_aa
TRBV13,TRBJ2-2,ASSPPGASGELF
TRBV20-1,TRBJ2-1,SARDGASWGNEQF
TRBV5-5,TRBJ1-5,ASSLRSADQPQH
TRBV5-1,TRBJ2-5,ASSTGRETQY
TRBV5-1,TRBJ2-7,ASSLLGTAYEQY
TRBV20-1,TRBJ1-5,SARAPGGENQPQH
TRBV5-1,TRBJ1-3,ASSSDPTGGGNTIY
TRBV27,TRBJ1-1,ASSFFPPTGNTEAF
TRBV6-5,TRBJ1-1,ASSYSAPMNTEAF
TRBV6-1,TRBJ2-7,ASSERLGPYEQY
TRBV12-3/TRBV12-4,TRBJ2-4,ASSRPGSGKNIQY
TRBV6-6,TRBJ2-1,ASSYSKNEQF
TRBV20-1,TRBJ2-2,SARGTAGTGELF
TRBV10-2,TRBJ1-5,ASSPTGGDSNQPQH
TRBV3-1,TRBJ1-2,ASSQDLADRGYT
TRBV20-1,TRBJ1-1,SADRAGITEAF
TRBV7-8,TRBJ1-1,ASSFSGRGNTEAF
TRBV20-1,TRBJ1-5,SAGRGNQPQH
TRBV5-1,TRBJ1-5,ASSPGTAGVVPQH
TRBV5-4,TRBJ2-5,ASSLWMEETQY
TRBV7-2,TRBJ1-3,ASSLTATGGNTIY
TRBV12-3/TRBV12-4,TRBJ1-1,ASSLRRGRDTEAF
TRBV5-6,TRBJ1-2,ASKERDSYGYT